This TCR beta chain was sequenced in a study of T cell changes during pregnancy in multiple sclerosis (dated by TCRdb to between 2018 and 2020). Study-level background: In women with multiple sclerosis, the researchers looked at how the T cell repertoire shifted as pregnancy progressed.

Notes on this clone: Its antigen is unknown. No much larger clone is present one base from it, and per-base qualities are unavailable.

Library preparation employed the immunoSEQ multiplex PCR assay. In its TCRdb copy, this immuneACCESS table keeps in-frame sequences only and misses some clones. Where compared with another copy, unresolved V genes explain less than half of these, and the others have no known cause. The sample has fewer than 45,000 clones on record, roughly 90% of them singletons. Together, the top ten hold 5% to 6% of the sample. The sequenced sample was peripheral blood, obtained in the third trimester of pregnancy. The sequence came from a female donor in good health, enrolled as a control in a pregnancy study.

The DNA is TGTGCCAGCAGCCAAGATGGAGCGTCCCCCTCCTACGAGCAGTACTTC. Translated, this is CASSQDGASPSYEQYF. In this chain, TRBV4-2 is recombined with TRBJ2-7; the D gene identity is not certain. Trimming removed 0 bases from V and 0 bases from J, leaving 12 bases between the germline ends. From the germline V gene, CDR1 is LGHNA and CDR2 is YNFKEQ. The CDR3 holds 16 amino acids from the cysteine to the phenylalanine. The CDR3 DNA has 48 bases and is translated from base 1.